This entry concerns a single TCR beta chain. These data are taken from a study of blood T cell repertoires in COVID-19. The V segment lost 5 bases and the J segment 3 bases; nucleotides outside the gene matches: 6. CDR1 and CDR2 (germline): PRHDT, FYEKMQ (reference sequence). The CDR3 runs 14 residues. Sequencing was performed with immunoSEQ multiplex PCR; in TCRdb, only in-frame clones are kept and a portion is missing. In the table there are around 440,000 clones, approximately 90% of which are singletons. The TCR originated in a woman aged 45-59 years with COVID-19, enrolled during active disease. The J gene is TRBJ1-2, the V gene TRBV13, with TRBD1 identical over 7 bases. The sequenced material came from peripheral blood. The DNA of the CDR3 is TGTGCCAGCAGCCTCAGGGGGGCTGACTATGGCTACACCTTC. This gives the protein CASSLRGADYGYTF. The full variable domain, completed using reference TRBV13 and TRBJ1-2, is AAGVIQSPRHLIKEKRETATLKCYPIPRHDTVYWYQQGPGQDPQFLISFYEKMQSDKGSIPDRFSAQQFSDYHSELNMSSLELGDSALYFCASSLRGADYGYTFGSGTRLTVV.